The clone carrying this T cell receptor beta chain was seen a few times. CDR3 length: 12 residues. Trimming stripped 2 bases from V and 4 bases from J, with 8 bases between. The germline gives CDR1 GTSNPN, CDR2 SVGIG (reference sequence). The sample belongs to a study of OX40 agonist ivuxolimab in advanced cancers. The overall study: Patients were treated with intravenous ivuxolimab, dosed at 0.01 to 10 mg/kg and infused every 2 weeks. Checkpoint inhibitors had been given previously to roughly 36% of patients. A partial response was reached by three patients: one with hepatocellular carcinoma and two with cutaneous melanoma.

The protocol was immunoSEQ multiplex PCR, while the TCRdb copy is restricted to in-frame clones and leaves out a portion. This sample has just under 65,000 clones, with around 85% found just once. The sequences come from CD4+ or CD8+ T cells sorted from blood, collected in a trial of the OX40 agonist ivuxolimab. This TCR was recovered from an adult with an advanced solid tumor such as melanoma, head and neck, liver or kidney cancer. V and J are TRBV30 and TRBJ1-2; D is unclear. The CDR3, as DNA: TGTGCCTGGAGTACGGGAATCTATGGCTACACCTTC. It codes for CAWSTGIYGYTF.